A single sample gave rise to the 22 T cell receptor beta chains below, sequenced in a study of OX40 agonist ivuxolimab in advanced cancers. TCRdb's copy holds only in-frame clones and misses some; the assay was immunoSEQ multiplex PCR. The sample records about 100,000 clones, 90% to 95% being singletons. The input for sequencing was CD4+ or CD8+ T cells sorted from blood, taken in a trial of the OX40 agonist ivuxolimab. The origin of the receptors is an adult with an advanced solid tumor such as melanoma, head and neck, liver or kidney cancer.

The V call is TRBV7-9, the J call TRBJ2-2; unclear D gene. The germline V gene has CDR1 SEHNR and CDR2 FQNEAQ (reference sequence). V was cut by 3 bases and J by 1 base, with 6 bases left in between. The CDR3 spans 14 residues. DNA for the CDR3: TGTGCCAGCAGCTTCCACGGGAACACCGGGGAGCTGTTTTTT. It translates to CASSFHGNTGELFF.

The rearrangement uses TRBV6-5 and TRBJ2-1, with D hard to call. The CDR3 has 15 residues. Germline assignment: CDR1 MNHEY and CDR2 SVGAGI. Trimming removed 3 bases at V and 0 bases at J, with 9 bases between. The CDR3 DNA follows: TGTGCCAGCAGTTATCGGTCCTCCTCCTACAATGAGCAGTTCTTC. This sequence encodes CASSYRSSSYNEQFF.

V is TRBV28 and J is TRBJ2-1; no definite D call. V was trimmed by 2 bases and J by 10 bases, leaving 9 bases between them. This CDR3 region has 12 residues. CDR1 is MDHEN, CDR2 SYDVKM, per germline. The CDR3 reads CASSLRYYEQFF. CDR3 nucleotide sequence: TGTGCCAGCAGTTTAAGGTATTACGAGCAGTTCTTC.

The chain employs TRBV27 and TRBJ1-1; no definite D call. Trimming shortened V by 3 bases and J by 6 bases, and 11 bases separated the two germline ends. This CDR3 spans 13 amino acids. The germline V gene has CDR1 MNHEY and CDR2 SMNVEV (reference sequence). The CDR3 region has the DNA TGTGCCAGCAGTTTTGGGGTTAGCGCTGAAGCTTTCTTT. The encoded protein is CASSFGVSAEAFF.

This rearrangement joins TRBV10-1 to TRBJ2-4, with TRBD2 as a possible D gene (6 bases). CDR3 size: 16 residues. The germline CDR1 and CDR2 sequences are WNHNN and SYGVQD (reference sequence). The germline V and J ends were trimmed by 5 bases and 4 bases, with 18 bases remaining between them. CDR3 region: CASSTPSGEEKNIQYF. The DNA of the CDR3 is TGCGCCAGCAGTACCCCTTCGGGAGAAGAGAAAAACATTCAGTACTTC.

V and J are TRBV5-8 and TRBJ2-2; TRBD2 agrees at 13 bases. Germline CDR1 and CDR2: SGHTS and YDEGEE. Trimming took 0 bases from V and 3 from J; bases not matched to a gene: 5. This CDR3 has 18 residues. As DNA, the CDR3 is TGTGCCAGCAGCTTGGCCACAGGACTAGCGGGAGACACCGGGGAGCTGTTTTTT. Amino acid sequence: CASSLATGLAGDTGELFF.

The rearrangement links TRBV18 to TRBJ2-6; 7 bases align to TRBD1. The V and J ends lost 4 bases and 3 bases, in that order; junction bases with no gene match: 3. The length of the CDR3 is 15 residues. Germline V gives CDR1 KGHSH, CDR2 LQKENI. CDR3 in amino acids: CASSQGTVGANVLTF. CDR3 DNA sequence: TGTGCCAGCTCACAGGGGACAGTTGGGGCCAACGTCCTGACTTTC.

The CDR3 region has the DNA TGTGCCAGAAGCTCAAGCGGGGGACTATACAATGAGCAGTTCTTC. Residues: CARSSSGGLYNEQFF. The genes are TRBV7-5 and TRBJ2-1; no check of the table's D call, TRBD2, against the DNA was made. TRBV7-5 is recorded as a pseudogene. CDR3 size: 15 residues.

The chain links TRBV4-1 to TRBJ1-1; D may be TRBD1 (6 bases). Germline values: CDR1 MGHRA, CDR2 YSYEKL. V gave up 1 base and J gave up 1 base, with 10 bases separating them. The CDR3 runs to 15 residues. The CDR3 nucleotides are TGCGCCAGCAGCCAAGTCCGGGGGCGGAACACTGAAGCTTTCTTT. Translation: CASSQVRGRNTEAFF.

The V and J genes are TRBV5-1 and TRBJ1-2; TRBD1 might be the D (5 bases). This CDR3 has 14 residues. Germline CDR1 reads SGHRS; CDR2 reads YFSETQ. With 3 bases removed from V and 9 bases from J, the gap between germline ends came to 18 bases. This chain's CDR3 is CASSSGTKSDRYTF. DNA for the CDR3: TGCGCCAGCAGCTCGGGGACCAAATCGGATCGCTACACCTTC.

This clone was found once. The chain carries TRBV20-1 and TRBJ2-5, with no clear D. The last part of the DNA fits TRBJ2-7 better; the J call may be wrong. Germline V gene data show CDR1 as DFQATT and CDR2 as SNEGSKA (reference sequence). The CDR3 sequence is 11 residues long. Here the CDR3 DNA reads TGCAGCGCAGGCGGAGAATACGAGCAGTACTTC. It translates to CSAGGEYEQYF.

The chain uses TRBV5-8 and TRBJ2-2; D is uncertain. Looked up from germline, CDR1 is SGHTS and CDR2 is YDEGEE. V shed 1 base and J shed 6 bases, with 13 bases lying between them. CDR3 size: 15 residues. The CDR3 DNA follows: TGTGCCAGCAGCTTGTTGATTGGGCACGCCGGGGAGCTGTTTTTT. Translated: CASSLLIGHAGELFF.

The CDR3 here is CASSTNRGGDTDTQYF. The CDR3 nucleotides are TGTGCCAGCAGCACCAACAGGGGAGGGGACACAGATACGCAGTATTTT. V is TRBV9 and J is TRBJ2-3; D might be TRBD1 or TRBD2, each matching 7 bases. V dropped 4 bases and J dropped 2 bases, with 17 bases sitting between them. The CDR3 loop spans 16 amino acids. The V gene's germline CDR1 is SGDLS and CDR2 YYNGEE.

The chain carries TRBV29-1 and TRBJ2-7, with 7 bases that match TRBD1. This CDR3 is 13 amino acids long. Germline CDR1 is SQVTM and CDR2 is ANQGSEA. V lost 7 bases and J lost 4; bases outside the gene matches: 10. The CDR3 DNA follows: TGCAGCGCCCGACAGGGTTCGGGATACGAGCAGTACTTC. Translating it yields CSARQGSGYEQYF.

This chain joins TRBV4-3 and TRBJ2-7; D is unresolved. V was trimmed by 3 bases and J by 4 bases, leaving 10 bases between them. Germline V gene lookup returns CDR1 LGHNA and CDR2 YSLEER. CDR3 length: 13 amino acids. The CDR3 sequence: CASSQGIGYEQYF. The CDR3 coding sequence is TGCGCCAGCAGCCAGGGGATTGGATACGAGCAGTACTTC.

The chain carries TRBV9 and TRBJ2-5, with D perhaps matching TRBD2 (6 bases). Germline CDR1 and CDR2: SGDLS and YYNGEE. The CDR3 runs 15 residues. Trimming took 3 bases from V and 0 from J, leaving 12 bases between them. The CDR3: CASSGAGTHQETQYF. In nucleotides, the CDR3 is TGTGCCAGCAGCGGCGCCGGGACTCACCAAGAGACCCAGTACTTC.

The chain employs TRBV4-1 and TRBJ2-1; perhaps TRBD1 as D (6 bases). The CDR3 is 16 amino acids. V was pared by 4 bases and J by 3 bases, with 16 bases between. Germline loops: CDR1 MGHRA, CDR2 YSYEKL. In DNA, the CDR3 is TGCGCCAGCAGCCCCCGCCCTAGCAGGGGCTACAATGAGCAGTTCTTC. Translated: CASSPRPSRGYNEQFF.

The chain uses TRBV4-3 and TRBJ2-7, with TRBD1 as a possible D gene (5 bases). Trimming took 6 bases from V and 6 from J, leaving 18 bases between them. The CDR3 extends over 14 amino acids. Germline V gene lookup returns CDR1 LGHNA and CDR2 YSLEER. The CDR3 nucleotides are TGCGCCAGCAGTGCAGGTTGGGGCTACAGCGAGCAGTACTTC. As protein: CASSAGWGYSEQYF.

The chain uses TRBV4-1 and TRBJ1-1; D possibly corresponds to TRBD1 (6 bases). The CDR3 sequence is 12 residues long. V was pared by 4 bases and J by 8 bases, with 11 bases between. Germline-derived CDR1 and CDR2 are MGHRA and YSYEKL. The CDR3 DNA follows: TGCGCCAGCAGCCGACAGGCTCAGGAAGCTTTCTTT. Translated, it gives CASSRQAQEAFF.

The chain combines TRBV13 with TRBJ1-1, with D unresolved. The ends were cut back, 2 bases at V and 6 bases at J, with 16 bases in the middle. CDR1 and CDR2 (germline): PRHDT, FYEKMQ (reference sequence). The CDR3 contains 15 residues. The CDR3 region has the DNA TGTGCCAGCAGCTTAATAGTTCCGGGATCGGCTGAAGCTTTCTTT. Amino acid sequence: CASSLIVPGSAEAFF.

The V gene is TRBV11-2, the J gene TRBJ2-1; TRBD1 might be the D (5 bases). CDR3 size: 15 residues. From germline, CDR1 is SGHAT and CDR2 FQNNGV. The germline V and J ends were trimmed by 7 bases and 9 bases, with 22 bases remaining between them. CDR3: CASTGDGQGNAEQFF. In DNA, the CDR3 is TGTGCCAGCACCGGAGACGGGCAGGGTAACGCTGAGCAGTTCTTC.

The chain carries TRBV29-1 and TRBJ1-2, with unresolved D. Per the germline V gene, CDR1 is SQVTM and CDR2 is ANQGSEA. This CDR3 has 12 amino acids. V was shortened by 4 bases and J by 5 bases, with 11 bases between the two germline ends. The CDR3 reads CSVAEGGYGYTF. As DNA, the CDR3 is TGCAGCGTTGCAGAGGGAGGGTATGGCTACACCTTC.